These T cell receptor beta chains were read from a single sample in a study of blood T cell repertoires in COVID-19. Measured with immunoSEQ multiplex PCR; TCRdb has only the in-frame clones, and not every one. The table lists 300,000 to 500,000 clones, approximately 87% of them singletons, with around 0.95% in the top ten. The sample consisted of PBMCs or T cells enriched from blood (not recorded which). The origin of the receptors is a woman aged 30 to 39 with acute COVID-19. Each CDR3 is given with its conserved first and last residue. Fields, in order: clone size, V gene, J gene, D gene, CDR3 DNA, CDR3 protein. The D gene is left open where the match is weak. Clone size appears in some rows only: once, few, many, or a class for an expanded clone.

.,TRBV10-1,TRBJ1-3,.,TGCGCCAGCAGCCCGACAGTTTCTGGAAACACCATATATTTT,CASSPTVSGNTIYF
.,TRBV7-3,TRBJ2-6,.,TGTGCCAGCAGCTTACAGGGAAGCTCTGGGGCCAACGTCCTGACTTTC,CASSLQGSSGANVLTF
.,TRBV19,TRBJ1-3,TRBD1,TGTGCCAGTAGTTCCCCGACAGGGAGGTACGGAAACACCATATATTTT,CASSSPTGRYGNTIYF
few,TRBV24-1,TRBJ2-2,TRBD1,TGTGCCACCAGTGATTCAGACAGGGGGTTTGCCGGGGAGCTGTTTTTT,CATSDSDRGFAGELFF
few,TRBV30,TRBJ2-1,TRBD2,TGTGCCTGGATAAGCGGGGCTAGCTACAATGAGCAGTTCTTC,CAWISGASYNEQFF
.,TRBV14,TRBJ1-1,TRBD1,TGTGCCAGCAGCCAATGGGACAGGGATTATACTGAAGCTTTCTTT,CASSQWDRDYTEAFF
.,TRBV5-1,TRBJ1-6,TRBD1,TGCGCCAGCAGCTTGGTCTCTACAGGGGGCTCAGGTAATTCACCCCTCCACTTT,CASSLVSTGGSGNSPLHF
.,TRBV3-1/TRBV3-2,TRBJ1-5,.,TGTGCCAGCAGCCTCTCCAGGGCCCATCAGCCCCAGCATTTT,CASSLSRAHQPQHF
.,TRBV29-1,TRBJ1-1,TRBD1,TGCAGCGTAGCCAGGGGACAGTACACTGAAGCTTTCTTT,CSVARGQYTEAFF
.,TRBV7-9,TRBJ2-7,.,TGTGCCAGCAGCTCCCAGTGGAGCTACGAGCAGTACTTC,CASSSQWSYEQYF
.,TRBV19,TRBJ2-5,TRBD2,TGTGCCAGTAGTATCGGGGCGGGGGGCCGAGAGACCCAGTACTTC,CASSIGAGGRETQYF
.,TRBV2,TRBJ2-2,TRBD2,TGTGCCACCGGGAGGACCGGGGAGCTGTTTTTT,CATGRTGELFF
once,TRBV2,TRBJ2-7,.,TGTGCCAGCAGTGCCGGGACACATGGAGCCTACGAGCAGTACTTC,CASSAGTHGAYEQYF
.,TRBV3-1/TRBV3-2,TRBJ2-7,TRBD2,TGTGCCAGCAGCCGTTTCAGACTAGCCCCGGACTACGAGCAGTACTTC,CASSRFRLAPDYEQYF
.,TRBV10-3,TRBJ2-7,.,TGTGCCATCGGAGAGGTTCCCTACGAGCAGTACTTC,CAIGEVPYEQYF
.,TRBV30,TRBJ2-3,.,TGTGCCTGGAGTGCTCTCACAGATACGCAGTATTTT,CAWSALTDTQYF
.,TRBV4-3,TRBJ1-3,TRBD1,TGCGCCAGCAGCCAAGACCGGGACAGGGGGATTGGAAACACCATATATTTT,CASSQDRDRGIGNTIYF
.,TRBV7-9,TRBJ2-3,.,TGTGCCAGCAGCTTAGGAGGGGGGAAAGGGGGCCGGACAGATACGCAGTATTTT,CASSLGGGKGGRTDTQYF
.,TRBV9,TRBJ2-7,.,TGTGCCAGCAGCCCCAGACAGGATACCTACGAGCAGTACTTC,CASSPRQDTYEQYF
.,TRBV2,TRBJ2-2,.,TGTGCCAGCAGCGAAAATACAGGTACCGGGGAGCTGTTTTTT,CASSENTGTGELFF
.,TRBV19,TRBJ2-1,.,TGTGCCAGTAGTATCGTCAGTAACAATGAGCAGTTCTTC,CASSIVSNNEQFF
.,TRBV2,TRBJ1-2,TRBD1,TGTGCCAGCAGTGACATCACAGGGGCCAGAAATGGCTACACCTTC,CASSDITGARNGYTF
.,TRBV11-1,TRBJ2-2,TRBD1,TGTGCCAGCAGCCTGCTCGGGACAGGGGGCATCGGGGAGCTGTTTTTT,CASSLLGTGGIGELFF
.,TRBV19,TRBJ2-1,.,TGTGCCAGTAGTATAAGCAGGTCCAATGAGCAGTTCTTC,CASSISRSNEQFF
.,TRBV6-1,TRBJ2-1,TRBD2,TGTGCCAGCAGTGAAAGGAGACTAGCTGGCGATGAGCAGTTCTTC,CASSERRLAGDEQFF
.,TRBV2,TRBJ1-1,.,TGTGCCACAAAGAACATGAACACTGAAGCTTTCTTT,CATKNMNTEAFF
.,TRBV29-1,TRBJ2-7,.,TGCAGCGTTGTGCCCAGCGGTGGTGAGCAGTACTTC,CSVVPSGGEQYF
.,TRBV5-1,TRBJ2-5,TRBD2,TGCGCCAGCAGCGCGGGTGGGACTAGCGGGCCTCAAGAGACCCAGTACTTC,CASSAGGTSGPQETQYF
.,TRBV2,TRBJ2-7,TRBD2,TGTGCCAGCAGTGAAGGCCTCAGGACTAGCGGGGCTCCATCTGAGCAGTACTTC,CASSEGLRTSGAPSEQYF
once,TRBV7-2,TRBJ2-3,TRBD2,TGTGCCAGCAGCCCGGGACTATCAACAGATACGCAGTATTTT,CASSPGLSTDTQYF
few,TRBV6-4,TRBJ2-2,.,TGTGCCAGCAGTTCAAGGGAGGCCGGGGAGCTGTTTTTT,CASSSREAGELFF